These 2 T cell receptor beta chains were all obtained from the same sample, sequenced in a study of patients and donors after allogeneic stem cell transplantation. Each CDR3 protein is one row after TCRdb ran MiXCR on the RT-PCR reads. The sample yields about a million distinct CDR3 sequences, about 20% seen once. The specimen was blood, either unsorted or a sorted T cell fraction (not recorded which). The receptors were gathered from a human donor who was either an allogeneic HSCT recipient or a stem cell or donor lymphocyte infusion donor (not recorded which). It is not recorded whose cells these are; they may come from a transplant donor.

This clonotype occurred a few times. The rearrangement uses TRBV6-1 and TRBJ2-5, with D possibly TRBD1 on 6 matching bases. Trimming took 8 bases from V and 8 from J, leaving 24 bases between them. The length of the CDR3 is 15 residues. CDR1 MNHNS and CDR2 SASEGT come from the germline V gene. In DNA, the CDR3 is TGTGCCAGCCGGGACACCAGAAATTTCGGTGGAACCCAGTACTTC. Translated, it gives CASRDTRNFGGTQYF.

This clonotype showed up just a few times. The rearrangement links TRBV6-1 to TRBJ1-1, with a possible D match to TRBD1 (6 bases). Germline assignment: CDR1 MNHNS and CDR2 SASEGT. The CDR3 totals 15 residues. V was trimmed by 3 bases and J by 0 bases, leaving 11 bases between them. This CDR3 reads CASSDRTALNTEAFF. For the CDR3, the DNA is TGTGCCAGCAGTGACCGGACAGCTCTGAACACTGAAGCTTTCTTT.